These 8 T cell receptor beta chains were all obtained from the same sample, sequenced in a study of CD8 T cells in ankylosing spondylitis. Via MiXCR, TCRdb re-called the 5' RACE reads, giving one row per CDR3 protein. Of under 250,000 distinct CDR3 sequences in the sample, about 10% were seen once. Material: blood, either unsorted or a sorted T cell fraction (not recorded which). The receptor source for this set is a male donor with ankylosing spondylitis or in good health (not recorded which).

Ten or more counts support this clonotype. This chain uses TRBV20-1 with TRBJ1-2; 11 bases match TRBD1. The junction had 7 bases not matched to a gene; V was cut back by 0 bases and J by 7 bases. The CDR3 length is 15 residues. Germline V CDR1 and CDR2: DFQATT, SNEGSKA (reference sequence). The CDR3 reads CSAREGQGVAGGYTF. The DNA for the CDR3 is TGCAGTGCTAGAGAGGGACAGGGGGTCGCAGGTGGCTACACCTTC.

This clonotype has a count of ten or more. V is TRBV12-3 or TRBV12-4 and J is TRBJ2-3, with D possibly TRBD1 on 5 matching bases. The CDR3 runs to 14 residues. Trimming stripped 5 bases from V and 4 bases from J, with 13 bases between. CDR3 loop: CASSIGMGPDTQYF. CDR3 sequence (DNA): TGTGCCAGCAGTATCGGAATGGGGCCAGATACGCAGTATTTT.

This clonotype has only a few counts. The V and J genes are TRBV2 and TRBJ2-1; D is ambiguous. Germline assignment: CDR1 SNHLY and CDR2 FYNNEI. The V gene lost 6 bases and the J gene lost 8 bases, with 26 bases spanning the gap. This CDR3 spans 17 amino acids. CDR3 in amino acids: CASSNQPLKINGDEQFF. In DNA, the CDR3 is TGTGCCAGCAGCAACCAACCACTAAAGATCAATGGGGATGAGCAGTTCTTC.

In this sample, this clonotype turned up many times. The chain has TRBV25-1 and TRBJ1-1; 7 nucleotides agree with TRBD1. Germline CDR1 is MGHDK and CDR2 is SYGVNS. V gave up 2 bases and J gave up 9 bases; unmatched junction bases: 3. The CDR3 sequence is 12 residues long. As DNA, the CDR3 is TGTGCCAGCAGTGAACCGACAGGGCAAGCTTTCTTT. Protein product: CASSEPTGQAFF. Full variable domain (remainder filled in from reference TRBV25-1 and TRBJ1-1): EADIYQTPRYLVIGTGKKITLECSQTMGHDKMYWYQQDPGMELHLIHYSYGVNSTEKGDLSSESTVSRIRTEHFPLTLESARPSHTSQYLCASSEPTGQAFFGQGTRLTVV.

This clonotype was seen ten or more times. V is TRBV10-3 and J is TRBJ2-1; maybe TRBD2 (6 bases). Between the trimmed V and J ends, which lost 7 bases and 5 bases, there was a span of 15 bases. Germline CDR1 and CDR2: ENHRY and SYGVKD. The CDR3 is 14 amino acids. The CDR3 is CAINSGRRNNEQFF. The CDR3 DNA follows: TGTGCCATCAACAGCGGGCGCCGGAACAATGAGCAGTTCTTC.

V usage is TRBV14 and J usage is TRBJ2-1; TRBD2 agrees at 8 bases. The J segment lost 6 bases and the V segment lost 2 bases, leaving 6 bases of the junction unmatched. CDR3 length: 15 amino acids. Germline CDR1 is SGHDN and CDR2 is FVKESK. In nucleotides, the CDR3 is TGTGCCAGCAGCCAATATACGGCGGGAGGCAATGAGCAGTTCTTC. Translating gives CASSQYTAGGNEQFF.

The chain employs TRBV14 and TRBJ2-5, with 9 positions matching TRBD2. The CDR3 length is 16 residues. With 1 base clipped from V and 2 bases from J, the junction kept 5 bases outside the gene matches. Germline values: CDR1 SGHDN, CDR2 FVKESK. CDR3 sequence reads: CASSQGASGVQETQYF. The DNA of the CDR3 is TGTGCCAGCAGCCAAGGGGCTAGCGGGGTACAAGAGACCCAGTACTTC. Variable domain in full (rest from reference TRBV14 and TRBJ2-5): EAGVTQFPSHSVIEKGQTVTLRCDPISGHDNLYWYRRVMGKEIKFLLHFVKESKQDESGMPNNRFLAERTGGTYSTLKVQPAELEDSGVYFCASSQGASGVQETQYFGPGTRLLVL.

Ten or more counts support this clonotype. The rearrangement joins TRBV29-1 to TRBJ2-3; TRBD2 might be the D (6 bases). V lost 5 bases and J lost 6, with 6 bases in between. The CDR3 contains 10 residues. Germline V CDR1 and CDR2: SQVTM, ANQGSEA. Written as DNA, the CDR3 is TGCAGCGTTCGGGGGGATACGCAGTATTTT. It is translated as CSVRGDTQYF.